This entry describes one TCR beta chain. The V and J ends lost 5 bases and 3 bases respectively, with 8 bases between them. The V gene's germline CDR1 is MNHEY and CDR2 SMNVEV (reference sequence). This CDR3 is 14 amino acids long. This entry belongs to a study of spatial heterogeneity in lung cancer. Sample time point: blood at routine non-recurrence follow-up after resection. The input material, whole RNA from tumor, nontumor lung or frozen PBMC, was sequenced unsorted. TCRdb called the 5' RACE reads again in MiXCR, with one record for every CDR3 protein. The sample consists of 25,000 or so distinct CDR3 sequences, roughly 5.6% of them appearing once.

The rearrangement joins TRBV27 to TRBJ1-6; D is unclear. The TCR originated in a male donor with early-stage non-small cell lung cancer. Source: PBMCs, taken at follow-up. The CDR3, as DNA: TGTGCCAGCAGTGAGGACCTCTATAATTCACCCCTCCACTTT. This encodes CASSEDLYNSPLHF.